What follows are 15 T cell receptor beta chains derived from one specimen sequenced in a study of blood T cell repertoires in COVID-19. The data were produced by immunoSEQ multiplex PCR, yet TCRdb's version contains in-frame clones alone and is incomplete. Of hundreds of thousands of clones listed, 70% to 90% are singletons. Sequenced: PBMCs or T cells enriched from blood (not recorded which). Receptors originate from a man aged 25-45 years who had recovered from COVID-19.

The V and J genes are TRBV29-1 and TRBJ2-3, with 12 bases matching TRBD2. CDR1 is SQVTM, CDR2 ANQGSEA, per germline. This CDR3 region has 15 residues. V gave up 7 bases and J gave up 4 bases; unmatched junction bases: 9. CDR3 protein: CSASGGAAVPDTQYF. The CDR3 DNA sequence: TGCAGCGCTAGCGGGGGGGCAGCGGTTCCAGATACGCAGTATTTT.

This chain connects TRBV7-8 to TRBJ1-1; 10 positions match TRBD1. Per germline, CDR1 SGHVS and CDR2 FQNEAQ. The CDR3 has 14 amino acids. After removal of 4 bases from V and 6 bases from J, the junction contained 5 bases not matched to a gene. CDR3 nucleotide sequence: TGTGCCAGCAGCTCCTCCGGGACAGGGGCTGAAGCTTTCTTT. It specifies CASSSSGTGAEAFF.

This clone was detected once. J is TRBJ2-3 and V is TRBV19; D perhaps matches TRBD1 (6 bases). The CDR3 totals 15 residues. The germline V gene has CDR1 LNHDA and CDR2 SQIVND (reference sequence). Between the trimmed V and J ends, which lost 4 bases and 0 bases, there was a span of 11 bases. In DNA form, the CDR3 reads TGTGCCAGTAGTAACCAGGGGTCTAGCACAGATACGCAGTATTTT. It is translated as CASSNQGSSTDTQYF. The variable domain in full, completed from reference TRBV19 and TRBJ2-3, reads DGGITQSPKYLFRKEGQNVTLSCEQNLNHDAMYWYRQDPGQGLRLIYYSQIVNDFQKGDIAEGYSVSREKKESFPLTVTSAQKNPTAFYLCASSNQGSSTDTQYFGPGTRLTVL.

The chain recombines TRBV7-3 with TRBJ2-3, with 8 nucleotides matching TRBD1. The CDR3 is 15 residues long. The junction had 9 bases not matched to a gene; V was cut back by 4 bases and J by 6 bases. Germline assignment: CDR1 SGHTA and CDR2 FQGTGA. The CDR3 region is CASSSGQGNGDTQYF. CDR3 in DNA: TGTGCCAGCAGCTCCGGACAGGGCAATGGGGATACGCAGTATTTT.

This chain connects TRBV29-1 to TRBJ2-7; TRBD2 agrees at 8 bases. Losses at the gene ends were 4 bases for V and 0 bases for J; bases not matched to a gene: 11. This CDR3 is 16 amino acids long. CDR1 and CDR2 (germline): SQVTM, ANQGSEA. The CDR3 is CSVGGGQGASSYEQYF. The CDR3 DNA reads TGCAGCGTTGGCGGGGGGCAGGGTGCCAGCTCCTACGAGCAGTACTTC.

The chain is built from TRBV6-5 and TRBJ2-7; D remains unclear. Trimming took off 5 bases at V and 7 bases at J, with 18 bases between the two ends. The CDR3 is 14 residues long. The germline V gene has CDR1 MNHEY and CDR2 SVGAGI. The CDR3 DNA is TGTGCCAGCAGTCGCACCGTAGAGGTTGGGGAGCAGTACTTC. This codes for CASSRTVEVGEQYF.

On this clone: One end of the junction is discordant with germline, which a read error may explain. The rearrangement links TRBV12-3 or TRBV12-4 to TRBJ1-1; D not resolved. The CDR3 consists of 11 residues. The CDR3 region has the DNA TGTGCCAGCAGTTTAATGCCCGTACTTAACTTT. It codes for CASSLMPVLNF.

This clone appeared a few times. This chain links TRBV29-1 with TRBJ2-5; D is possibly TRBD1 (5 bases). The germline CDR1 and CDR2 sequences are SQVTM and ANQGSEA. The ends were cut back, 1 base at V and 0 bases at J, with 6 bases in the middle. The CDR3 totals 13 residues. The CDR3, as DNA: TGCAGCGTTGAAGGACAGTACCAAGAGACCCAGTACTTC. Translating gives CSVEGQYQETQYF.

The genes are TRBV6-1 and TRBJ2-4; 11 bases match TRBD2. The junction had 0 bases not matched to a gene; V was cut back by 2 bases and J by 0 bases. The CDR3 is made up of 16 amino acids. Germline V gene sequence: CDR1 MNHNS, CDR2 SASEGT. CDR3 residues: CASSELAGGAKNIQYF. The CDR3, as DNA: TGTGCCAGCAGTGAACTAGCGGGGGGAGCCAAAAACATTCAGTACTTC.

V usage is TRBV6-5 and J usage is TRBJ1-5; 8 bases fit TRBD1. Germline assignment: CDR1 MNHEY and CDR2 SVGAGI. Trimming cost V 7 bases and J 7 bases; bases outside gene matches: 12. There are 15 residues in the CDR3. The CDR3 nucleotides are TGTGCCAGCACCCTGTCCCCAGGGGGCGCGCAGCCCCAGCATTTT. It codes for CASTLSPGGAQPQHF.

The rearrangement uses TRBV5-6 and TRBJ2-7; D may be TRBD2 (5 bases). CDR1 is SGHDT and CDR2 is YYEEEE in the germline V gene. The V end lost 0 bases, the J end lost 2 bases, and 12 bases lay between the germline ends. This CDR3 region has 15 residues. The CDR3 here is CASSLEASLAYEQYF. CDR3 nucleotide sequence: TGTGCCAGCAGCTTGGAGGCTAGCCTCGCCTACGAGCAGTACTTC.

This clone occurred a few times. This chain uses TRBV5-6 with TRBJ1-6, with 10 bases identical to TRBD1. The CDR3 consists of 16 residues. After removal of 3 bases from V and 5 bases from J, the junction contained 5 bases not matched to a gene. Germline loops: CDR1 SGHDT, CDR2 YYEEEE. CDR3 protein: CASSSRDRGNNSPLHF. The CDR3 DNA is TGTGCCAGCAGCTCAAGGGACAGGGGTAATAATTCACCCCTCCACTTT.

The V and J genes are TRBV5-6 and TRBJ2-1; 7 bases match TRBD1. This CDR3 region has 16 residues. The germline V gene encodes CDR1 SGHDT and CDR2 YYEEEE. V shed 4 bases and J 4 bases; nucleotides not matched to a gene: 11. CDR3 in amino acids: CASSTGDSSFYNEQFF. Written as DNA, the CDR3 is TGTGCCAGCAGCACCGGGGACAGTTCATTTTACAATGAGCAGTTCTTC.

The V and J genes are TRBV5-1 and TRBJ2-3; 15 bases line up with TRBD2. V shed 5 bases, J shed 2 bases, and the junction held 12 bases outside the gene matches. Germline V lookup: CDR1 SGHRS, CDR2 YFSETQ. CDR3 length: 19 amino acids. CDR3 nucleotide sequence: TGCGCCAGCAGTAAGAGGCGGACTAGCGGGGGGGCGCCCACAGATACGCAGTATTTT. It specifies CASSKRRTSGGAPTDTQYF.

The V and J genes are TRBV7-9 and TRBJ2-5, with 8 nucleotides matching TRBD1. Germline assignment: CDR1 SEHNR and CDR2 FQNEAQ (reference sequence). This CDR3 is built from 13 residues. Trimming removed 6 bases from V and 2 bases from J; junction bases left unmatched: 2. DNA of the CDR3: TGTGCCAGCAGGCGACAGGGGCAAGAGACCCAGTACTTC. It encodes CASRRQGQETQYF.